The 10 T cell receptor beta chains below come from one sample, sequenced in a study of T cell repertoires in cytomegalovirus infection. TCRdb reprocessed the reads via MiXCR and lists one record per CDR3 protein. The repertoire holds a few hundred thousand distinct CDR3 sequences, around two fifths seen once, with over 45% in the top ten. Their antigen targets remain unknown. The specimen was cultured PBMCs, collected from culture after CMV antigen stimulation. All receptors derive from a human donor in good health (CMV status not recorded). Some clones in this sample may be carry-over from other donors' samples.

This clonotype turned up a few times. The CDR3 DNA sequence: TGTGCCAGCAGCCCGGGACAGCGCACTGAAGCTTTCTTT. This translates into CASSPGQRTEAFF. V is TRBV11-2 and J is TRBJ1-1, with 7 bases fitting TRBD1. The CDR3 has 13 amino acids. The germline V gene encodes CDR1 SGHAT and CDR2 FQNNGV. J gave up 4 bases and V 5 bases, and 4 bases lay outside the gene matches.

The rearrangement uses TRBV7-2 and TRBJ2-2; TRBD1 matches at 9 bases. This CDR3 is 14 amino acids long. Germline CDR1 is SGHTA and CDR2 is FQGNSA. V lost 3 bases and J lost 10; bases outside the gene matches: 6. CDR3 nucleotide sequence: TGTGCCAGCAGCTTTAACAGGGGGCCAGAGGAGCTGTTTTTT. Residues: CASSFNRGPEELFF.

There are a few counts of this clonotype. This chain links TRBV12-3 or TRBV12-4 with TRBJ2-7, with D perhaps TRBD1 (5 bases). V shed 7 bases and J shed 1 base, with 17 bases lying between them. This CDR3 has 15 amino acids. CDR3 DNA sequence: TGTGCCAGCACCCAGGGTTGGGGTTCATCCTACGAGCAGTACTTC. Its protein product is CASTQGWGSSYEQYF.

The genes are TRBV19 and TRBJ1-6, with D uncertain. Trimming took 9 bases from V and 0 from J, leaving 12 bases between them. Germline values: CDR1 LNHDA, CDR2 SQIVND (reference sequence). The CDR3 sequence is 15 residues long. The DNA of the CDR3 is TGTGCCAGCCAGGCTTTAAGCTCCTATAATTCACCCCTCCACTTT. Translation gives CASQALSSYNSPLHF.

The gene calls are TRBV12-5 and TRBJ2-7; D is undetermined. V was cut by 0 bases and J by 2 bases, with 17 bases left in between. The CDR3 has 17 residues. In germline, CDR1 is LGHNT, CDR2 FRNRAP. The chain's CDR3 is CASGLVPTEIVAYEQYF. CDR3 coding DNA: TGTGCTAGTGGTTTGGTACCAACGGAGATTGTGGCCTACGAGCAGTACTTC.

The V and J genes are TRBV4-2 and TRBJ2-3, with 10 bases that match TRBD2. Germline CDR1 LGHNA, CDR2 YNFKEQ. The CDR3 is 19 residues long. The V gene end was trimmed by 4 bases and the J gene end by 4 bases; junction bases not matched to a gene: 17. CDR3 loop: CASSLRGVAGGQRADTQYF. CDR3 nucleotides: TGTGCCAGCAGCCTACGAGGAGTAGCGGGGGGTCAGCGGGCAGATACGCAGTATTTT.

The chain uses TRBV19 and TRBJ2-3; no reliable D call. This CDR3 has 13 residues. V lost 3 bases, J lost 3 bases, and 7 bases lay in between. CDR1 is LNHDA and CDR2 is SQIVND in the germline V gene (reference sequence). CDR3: CASSIWQTDTQYF. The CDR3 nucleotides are TGTGCCAGTAGTATCTGGCAGACAGATACGCAGTATTTT.

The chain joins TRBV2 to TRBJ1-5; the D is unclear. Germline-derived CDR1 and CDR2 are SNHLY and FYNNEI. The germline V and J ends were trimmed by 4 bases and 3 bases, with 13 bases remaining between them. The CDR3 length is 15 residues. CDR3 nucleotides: TGTGCCAGCAGTGCCCGCGGAGGGTACAATCAGCCCCAGCATTTT. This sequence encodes CASSARGGYNQPQHF.

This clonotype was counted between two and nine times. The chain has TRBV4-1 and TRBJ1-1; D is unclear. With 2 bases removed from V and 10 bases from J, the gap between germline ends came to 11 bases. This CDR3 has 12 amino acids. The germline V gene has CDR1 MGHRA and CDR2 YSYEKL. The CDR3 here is CASSQPFSRAFF. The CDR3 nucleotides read TGCGCCAGCAGCCAACCGTTTTCTCGAGCTTTCTTT.

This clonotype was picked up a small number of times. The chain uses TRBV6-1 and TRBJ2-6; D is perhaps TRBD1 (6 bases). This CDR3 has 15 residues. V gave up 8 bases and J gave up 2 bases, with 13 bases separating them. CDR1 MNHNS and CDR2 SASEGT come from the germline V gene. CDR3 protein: CASDRRGTGANVLTF. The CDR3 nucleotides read TGTGCCAGCGACCGAAGGGGGACTGGGGCCAACGTCCTGACTTTC.